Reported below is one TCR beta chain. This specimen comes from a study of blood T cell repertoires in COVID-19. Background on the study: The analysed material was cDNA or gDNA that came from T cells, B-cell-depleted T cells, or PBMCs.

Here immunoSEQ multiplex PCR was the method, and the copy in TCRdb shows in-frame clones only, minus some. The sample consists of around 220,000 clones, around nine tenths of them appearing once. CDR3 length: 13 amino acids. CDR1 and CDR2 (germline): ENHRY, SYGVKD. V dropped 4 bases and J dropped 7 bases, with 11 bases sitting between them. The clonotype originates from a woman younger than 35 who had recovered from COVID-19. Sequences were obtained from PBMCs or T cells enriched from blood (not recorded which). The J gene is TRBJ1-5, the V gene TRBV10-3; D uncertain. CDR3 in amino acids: CAISGSFGQPQHF. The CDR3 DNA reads TGTGCCATCAGTGGATCCTTTGGCCAGCCCCAGCATTTT.